The 12 T cell receptor beta chains below were found in one sample sequenced in a study of regulatory T cells in long-lasting Graves disease. Libraries of TCR beta came from iRepertoire HTBI primers plus Arm-PCR of CDR3 regions. TCRdb independently ran MiXCR on the multiplex PCR reads; one entry per CDR3 protein. The sample lists hundreds of thousands of distinct CDR3 sequences, under 20% occurring once. Time point given: newly diagnosed GD, antithyroid drugs for less than 3 months. There was RNA extracted from PBMCs, and the TCR library was made from it. The same sample was also studied in work on T cells in Graves' hyperthyroidism and ophthalmopathy.

Sequenced material: peripheral blood mononuclear cells (PBMCs), taken at new diagnosis, from a patient treated with antithyroid drugs. These receptors originate from a woman in her thirties with Graves disease.

The chain recombines TRBV18 with TRBJ2-2; 7 nucleotides line up with TRBD2. J gave up 4 bases and V 8 bases, and 10 bases lay outside the gene matches. Germline assignment: CDR1 KGHSH and CDR2 LQKENI. CDR3 length equals 15 residues. This CDR3 is CASPVTSGITGELFF. CDR3 DNA: TGTGCCAGCCCCGTAACCAGCGGGATCACCGGGGAGCTGTTTTTT.

This clonotype was counted only a few times. This chain links TRBV18 with TRBJ1-2; D gene uncertain. The germline V gene encodes CDR1 KGHSH and CDR2 LQKENI. There are 16 residues in the CDR3. Trimming stripped 0 bases from V and 5 bases from J, with 16 bases between. The CDR3 sequence is CASSPPQVPEGYGYTF. The DNA of the CDR3 is TGTGCCAGCTCACCACCTCAGGTCCCGGAGGGATATGGCTACACCTTC. Full variable domain (rest looked up from reference TRBV18 and TRBJ1-2): NAGVMQNPRHLVRRRGQEARLRCSPMKGHSHVYWYRQLPEEGLKFMVYLQKENIIDESGMPKERFSAEFPKEGPSILRIQQVVRGDSAAYFCASSPPQVPEGYGYTFGSGTRLTVV.

The V gene is TRBV3-1, the J gene TRBJ1-2; unclear D gene. The CDR3 runs to 13 residues. The germline V gene has CDR1 LGHDT and CDR2 YNNKEL (reference sequence). V lost 3 bases, J lost 7 bases, and 12 bases lay in between. CDR3: CASSQATASGYTF. The CDR3 DNA reads TGTGCCAGCAGCCAGGCTACAGCCTCTGGCTACACCTTC.

This chain links TRBV11-2 with TRBJ2-1; 13 bases are shared with TRBD2. Germline values: CDR1 SGHAT, CDR2 FQNNGV. This CDR3 spans 17 amino acids. Trimming cost V 3 bases and J 4 bases; bases outside gene matches: 6. The CDR3 is CASSLGGTSGTYNEQFF. In nucleotides, the CDR3 is TGTGCCAGCAGCTTGGGCGGGACTAGCGGGACTTACAATGAGCAGTTCTTC.

On this clonotype: This may be a read error: a much more frequent sequence differs by one nucleotide. V usage is TRBV12-5 and J usage is TRBJ2-7; TRBD1 matches 10 bases. The DNA end favors TRBJ2-5, so the J call may be wrong. CDR1 and CDR2 (germline): LGHNT, FRNRAP. This CDR3 comprises 18 residues. The CDR3 DNA reads as TGTACTAGTGGCCCATCCTTCACGACAGGGGGCGGCGGAGAGACCCAGTACTTC. It specifies CTSGPSFTTGGGGETQYF.

This chain links TRBV6-1 with TRBJ1-5; tentatively, D is TRBD1 (5 bases). V was trimmed by 8 bases and J by 3 bases, leaving 20 bases between them. Germline V lookup: CDR1 MNHNS, CDR2 SASEGT. This CDR3 spans 16 amino acids. The CDR3 region has the DNA TGTGCCAGCGATCCTGCGGGGGGGTCTAACAATCAGCCCCAGCATTTT. Residues: CASDPAGGSNNQPQHF.

The chain recombines TRBV24-1 with TRBJ2-2, with 9 bases aligning to TRBD1. V shed 4 bases, J shed 7 bases, and the junction held 9 bases outside the gene matches. The germline gives CDR1 KGHDR, CDR2 SFDVKD. The CDR3 consists of 16 residues. The CDR3 DNA sequence: TGTGCCACCAGTGAAACCGGGACAGGGTATAGCGGGGAGCTGTTTTTT. Its translation: CATSETGTGYSGELFF.

This clonotype was recorded a few times. Here the CDR3 omits its conserved ending phenylalanine or tryptophan, so a read error is the likely source. The gene calls are TRBV12-3 or TRBV12-4 and TRBJ2-1; D might be TRBD1 (5 bases). Trimming took off 2 bases at V and 7 bases at J, with 9 bases between the two ends. The CDR3 has 13 residues. For the CDR3, the DNA is TGTGCCAGCAGTTTACCGGACATAAATGAGCAGTTCCTC. Translating it yields CASSLPDINEQFL.

This clonotype has a count of ten or more. The chain carries TRBV3-1 and TRBJ2-1; D is unclear. CDR1 and CDR2 from the germline V gene are LGHDT and YNNKEL (reference sequence). The CDR3 runs to 14 residues. V gave up 4 bases and J gave up 13 bases, with 20 bases separating them. The CDR3 nucleotides read TGTGCCAGCAGCCGGATGGGCGAGGCTCACCACCAGTTCTTC. This encodes CASSRMGEAHHQFF.

This chain connects TRBV7-9 to TRBJ2-3; the D is unclear. Trimming took off 4 bases at V and 6 bases at J, with 14 bases between the two ends. Germline V CDR1 and CDR2: SEHNR, FQNEAQ (reference sequence). The CDR3 length is 14 residues. In DNA, the CDR3 is TGTGCCAGCAGCTCCGATAGAACTGGGGATACGCAGTATTTT. Translating gives CASSSDRTGDTQYF.

This clonotype showed up many times. This chain connects TRBV27 to TRBJ1-4; 9 bases agree with TRBD1. Trimming took 2 bases from V and 7 from J; bases not matched to a gene: 5. Per the germline V gene, CDR1 is MNHEY and CDR2 is SMNVEV (reference sequence). The CDR3 is made up of 15 amino acids. The CDR3 DNA reads TGTGCCAGCAGTTTAAATCTGGGACAGGGTGAAAAACTGTTTTTT. Protein sequence: CASSLNLGQGEKLFF.

DNA of the CDR3: TGCGCCGCAGGAGGCCTGGAGACCCAGTACTTC. As protein: CAAGGLETQYF. This chain uses TRBV4-1 with TRBJ2-5, with D possibly TRBD2 on 5 matching bases. V was clipped by 11 bases and J by 5 bases, with 12 bases between them. The CDR3 contains 11 residues. In germline, CDR1 is MGHRA, CDR2 YSYEKL.